This T cell receptor (beta chain) was captured in a study of T cells in Graves' hyperthyroidism and ophthalmopathy. RNA transcripts were the template for amplifying TCR beta CDR3 regions. During a first-round RT-PCR of the TCR CDR3, the HTBI primer set was used. TCRdb analysed the multiplex PCR reads with MiXCR anew, one entry per CDR3 protein. The sample has 700,000 to 850,000 distinct CDR3 sequences, 35% seen once. This clonotype was counted between two and nine times. CDR3 length equals 13 residues. Trimming took 7 bases from V and 6 from J; bases not matched to a gene: 6. The sample taken for sequencing was blood. This clonotype originated in a woman in her thirties or forties with Graves' hyperthyroidism. The gene calls are TRBV12-3 or TRBV12-4 and TRBJ1-5, with 7 bases fitting TRBD1. The CDR3 protein is CASTQTGTQPQHF. DNA of the CDR3: TGTGCCAGCACCCAGACAGGGACTCAGCCCCAGCATTTT.